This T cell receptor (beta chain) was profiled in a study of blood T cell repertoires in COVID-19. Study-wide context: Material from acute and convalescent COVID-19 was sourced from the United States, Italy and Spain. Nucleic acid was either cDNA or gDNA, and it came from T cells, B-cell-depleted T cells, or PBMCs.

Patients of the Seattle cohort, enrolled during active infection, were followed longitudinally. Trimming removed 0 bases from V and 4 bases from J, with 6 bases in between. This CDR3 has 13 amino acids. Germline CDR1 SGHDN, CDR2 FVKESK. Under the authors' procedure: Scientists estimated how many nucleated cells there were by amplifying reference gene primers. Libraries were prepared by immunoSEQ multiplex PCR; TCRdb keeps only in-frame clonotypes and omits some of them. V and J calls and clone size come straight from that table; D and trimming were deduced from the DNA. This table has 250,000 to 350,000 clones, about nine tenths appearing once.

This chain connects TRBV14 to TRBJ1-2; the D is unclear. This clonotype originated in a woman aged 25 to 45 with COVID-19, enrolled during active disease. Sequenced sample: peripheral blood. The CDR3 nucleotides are TGTGCCAGCAGCCAAGAAAGGAGCTATGGCTACACCTTC. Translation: CASSQERSYGYTF.